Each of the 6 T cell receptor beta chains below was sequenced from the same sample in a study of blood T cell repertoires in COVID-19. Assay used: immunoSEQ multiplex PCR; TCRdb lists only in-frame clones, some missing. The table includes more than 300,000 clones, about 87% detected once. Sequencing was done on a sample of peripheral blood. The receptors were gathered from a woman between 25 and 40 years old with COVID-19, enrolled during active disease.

The CDR3 region is CASNSDRGQANYGYTF. The DNA of the CDR3 is TGTGCCAGTAACTCAGACAGGGGGCAAGCTAACTATGGCTACACCTTC. The chain recombines TRBV19 with TRBJ1-2; 10 nucleotides align to TRBD1. This CDR3 comprises 16 residues. Germline-derived CDR1 and CDR2 are LNHDA and SQIVND (reference sequence). The ends lost 7 bases at V and 0 bases at J; junction bases unmatched: 8.

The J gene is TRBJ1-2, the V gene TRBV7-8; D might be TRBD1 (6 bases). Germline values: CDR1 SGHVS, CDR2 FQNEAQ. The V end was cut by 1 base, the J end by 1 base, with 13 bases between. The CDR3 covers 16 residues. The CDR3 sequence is CASSLEAQGFNYGYTF. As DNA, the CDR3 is TGTGCCAGCAGCTTAGAAGCCCAGGGGTTTAACTATGGCTACACCTTC.

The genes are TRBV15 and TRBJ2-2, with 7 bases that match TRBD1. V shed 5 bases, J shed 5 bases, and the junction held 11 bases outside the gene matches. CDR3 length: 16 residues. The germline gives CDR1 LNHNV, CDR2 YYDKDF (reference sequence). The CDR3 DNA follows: TGTGCCACCAGCGCCCAAAGACAGGGAAGGACCGGGGAGCTGTTTTTT. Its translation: CATSAQRQGRTGELFF.

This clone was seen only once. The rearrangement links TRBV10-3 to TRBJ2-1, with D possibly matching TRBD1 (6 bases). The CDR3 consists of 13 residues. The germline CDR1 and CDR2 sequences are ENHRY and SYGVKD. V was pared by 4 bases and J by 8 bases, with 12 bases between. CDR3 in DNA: TGTGCCATCAGTGCTGGACAGAGCTATGAGCAGTTCTTC. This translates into CAISAGQSYEQFF.

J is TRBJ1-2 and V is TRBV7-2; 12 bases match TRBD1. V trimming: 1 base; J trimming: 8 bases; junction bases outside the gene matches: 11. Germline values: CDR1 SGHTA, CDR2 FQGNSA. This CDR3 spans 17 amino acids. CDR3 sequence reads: CASSLGWDRGLLRGYTF. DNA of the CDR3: TGTGCCAGCAGCTTAGGATGGGACAGGGGGCTTCTTCGAGGCTACACCTTC.

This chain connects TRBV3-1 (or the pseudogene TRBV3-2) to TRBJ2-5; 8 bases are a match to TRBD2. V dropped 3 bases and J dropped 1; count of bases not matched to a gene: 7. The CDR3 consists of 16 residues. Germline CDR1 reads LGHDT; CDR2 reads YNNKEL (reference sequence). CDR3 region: CASSQGVGTSQETQYF. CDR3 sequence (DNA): TGTGCCAGCAGCCAGGGGGTGGGGACTAGCCAAGAGACCCAGTACTTC.